This passage covers 24 T cell receptor beta chains from one sample sequenced in a study of response to subunit inactivated influenza vaccine. TCRdb reprocessed the RT-PCR reads with MiXCR, giving one entry per CDR3 protein. There are under 550,000 distinct CDR3 sequences in the sample; roughly 7.9% occur only once, and over 10% lies in the top ten. The source was PBMCs from blood, collected around 25 months after vaccination. The source of these receptors is a man aged 50 to 69 who received an inactivated influenza vaccine.

The chain has TRBV6-5 and TRBJ2-5; D call uncertain. Trimming shortened V by 0 bases and J by 3 bases, and 11 bases separated the two germline ends. Germline CDR1 and CDR2: MNHEY and SVGAGI. The CDR3 is 15 amino acids. CDR3 protein: CASSYSISSKETQYF. CDR3 nucleotide sequence: TGTGCCAGCAGTTACTCGATCTCGAGCAAAGAGACCCAGTACTTC.

This clonotype was observed many times. V and J are TRBV5-1 and TRBJ1-1; no clear D gene. Trimming left V 4 bases short and J 1 base short, with 8 bases between. The CDR3 contains 13 residues. From germline, CDR1 is SGHRS and CDR2 YFSETQ. CDR3 sequence (DNA): TGCGCCAGCAGCATAGATACGAACACTGAAGCTTTCTTT. Protein sequence: CASSIDTNTEAFF.

The table lists this clonotype with a few counts. The rearrangement uses TRBV5-1 and TRBJ1-1; unclear D gene. The ends were cut back, 0 bases at V and 2 bases at J, with 8 bases in the middle. There are 14 residues in the CDR3. In germline, CDR1 is SGHRS, CDR2 YFSETQ. CDR3 in amino acids: CASSLGAINTEAFF. DNA for the CDR3: TGCGCCAGCAGCTTGGGAGCGATAAACACTGAAGCTTTCTTT.

V usage is TRBV7-8 and J usage is TRBJ2-1, with D possibly TRBD1 on 7 matching bases. V lost 4 bases to trimming and J lost 1 base, with 14 bases between them. CDR1 SGHVS and CDR2 FQNEAQ come from the germline V gene. The CDR3 length is 16 residues. The CDR3, as DNA: TGTGCCAGCAGCTCCAGGGGGGTAGTTTCCTACAATGAGCAGTTCTTC. Translating gives CASSSRGVVSYNEQFF.

This clonotype was seen a handful of times. The rearrangement uses TRBV25-1 and TRBJ2-3; no clear D. This CDR3 contains 14 residues. V dropped 1 base and J dropped 3 bases, with 8 bases sitting between them. Germline-derived CDR1 and CDR2 are MGHDK and SYGVNS. The CDR3 DNA is TGTGCCAGCAGTGAATGGACGGGTACAGATACGCAGTATTTT. It yields the protein CASSEWTGTDTQYF.

On this clonotype itself: An end of the junction differs from the germline gene, which may be a read error. The chain couples TRBV12-3 or TRBV12-4 to TRBJ2-5, with 11 nucleotides matching TRBD2. This CDR3 is built from 16 residues. The CDR3 loop is CASRGLAGGAFGTQYF. The CDR3, as DNA: TGTGCCAGCAGGGGTCTAGCGGGGGGCGCCTTCGGGACCCAGTACTTT.

This clonotype has only a few counts. CDR3 nucleotide sequence: TGTGCCATCTCAGGGACAGGGGGCTCCTACGAGCAGTACTTC. Translation gives CAISGTGGSYEQYF. The chain joins TRBV10-3 to TRBJ2-7, with 11 bases that match TRBD1. The germline gives CDR1 ENHRY, CDR2 SYGVKD. This CDR3 has 14 residues. With V trimmed by 8 bases and J by 0 bases, 3 bases remained unmatched.

This clonotype was picked up many times. The V gene is TRBV29-1, the J gene TRBJ2-2; no reliable D call. The germline V gene has CDR1 SQVTM and CDR2 ANQGSEA. The CDR3 length is 13 residues. The V end was cut by 4 bases, the J end by 0 bases, with 6 bases between. CDR3 in amino acids: CSVGEANTGELFF. CDR3 coding DNA: TGCAGCGTTGGCGAGGCGAACACCGGGGAGCTGTTTTTT.

CDR3 residues: CSVEVRGVWTEAFF. DNA of the CDR3: TGCAGCGTTGAGGTTCGGGGAGTATGGACTGAAGCTTTCTTT. This chain connects TRBV29-1 to TRBJ1-1; D remains unclear. V lost 3 bases, J lost 5 bases, and 16 bases lay in between. In germline, CDR1 is SQVTM, CDR2 ANQGSEA. The CDR3 runs 14 residues.

This clonotype was observed many times. The V call is TRBV12-3 or TRBV12-4, the J call TRBJ1-3; weak D call: TRBD1 (5 bases). V was pared by 1 base and J by 10 bases, with 11 bases between. This CDR3 region has 13 residues. The CDR3 DNA reads as TGTGCCAGCAGTTTAGGACAGACCCCAACCATATATTTT. Encoded protein: CASSLGQTPTIYF.

This rearrangement joins TRBV15 to TRBJ2-5; 7 bases line up with TRBD2. CDR1 and CDR2 (germline): LNHNV, YYDKDF (reference sequence). Trimming removed 0 bases from V and 5 bases from J; junction bases left unmatched: 3. This CDR3 spans 14 amino acids. This CDR3 is CATSRELALETQYF. The CDR3, as DNA: TGTGCCACCAGCAGAGAACTAGCGCTGGAGACCCAGTACTTC.

There are many counts of this clonotype. The genes are TRBV25-1 and TRBJ2-5; D uncertain. V was cut by 0 bases and J by 2 bases, with 13 bases left in between. The CDR3 totals 16 residues. Per germline, CDR1 MGHDK and CDR2 SYGVNS. The CDR3 nucleotides read TGTGCCAGCAGTGAATATCTGGGATGGGGACAAGAGACCCAGTACTTC. Protein sequence: CASSEYLGWGQETQYF.

At least ten counts were recorded for this clonotype. The genes are TRBV6-6 and TRBJ2-5; 8 bases line up with TRBD1. V was clipped by 7 bases and J by 7 bases; unmatched bases: 8. Germline values: CDR1 MNHNY, CDR2 SVGAGI (reference sequence). This CDR3 has 13 residues. Written as DNA, the CDR3 is TGTGCCAGCAAGGACAGGGAAGGATGGACCCAGTACTTC. Encoded protein: CASKDREGWTQYF.

Only a few counts were recorded for this clonotype. The CDR3 protein is CSANQETQYF. The CDR3 DNA reads as TGCAGTGCCAACCAAGAGACCCAGTACTTC. The chain couples TRBV20-1 to TRBJ2-5; the D is unclear. The V end lost 6 bases, the J end lost 0 bases, and 2 bases lay between the germline ends. This CDR3 region has 10 residues. Germline CDR1 is DFQATT and CDR2 is SNEGSKA (reference sequence).

The V call is TRBV5-6, the J call TRBJ2-7; D is perhaps TRBD2 (5 bases). Germline CDR1 SGHDT, CDR2 YYEEEE. V lost 1 base, J lost 2 bases, and 13 bases lay in between. This CDR3 is 15 amino acids long. The CDR3 sequence: CASSLPGGDTYEQYF. CDR3 DNA: TGTGCCAGCAGCTTGCCAGGAGGAGACACCTACGAGCAGTACTTC. The entire variable domain, with the rest obtained from reference TRBV5-6 and TRBJ2-7, is as follows: DAGVTQSPTHLIKTRGQQVTLRCSPKSGHDTVSWYQQALGQGPQFIFQYYEEEERQRGNFPDRFSGHQFPNYSSELNVNALLLGDSALYLCASSLPGGDTYEQYFGPGTRLTVT.

There are a few counts of this clonotype. The genes are TRBV3-1 and TRBJ1-3, with D perhaps TRBD1 (6 bases). Germline-derived CDR1 and CDR2 are LGHDT and YNNKEL (reference sequence). Trimming took 9 bases from V and 0 from J, leaving 9 bases between them. This CDR3 is built from 13 residues. CDR3 bases: TGTGCCAGTGGGGGGCTCTCTGGAAACACCATATATTTT. It codes for CASGGLSGNTIYF.

The CDR3 DNA sequence: TGTGCCAGCAGTTTCATTGAAAACATTCAGTACTTC. This gives the protein CASSFIENIQYF. This chain joins TRBV12-3 or TRBV12-4 and TRBJ2-4; D is unclear. This CDR3 spans 12 amino acids. Deletions cut 3 bases from V and 5 bases from J, with 5 bases between.

The genes are TRBV7-2 and TRBJ1-5, with unresolved D. The V gene lost 2 bases and the J gene lost 9 bases, with 17 bases spanning the gap. Germline-derived CDR1 and CDR2 are SGHTA and FQGNSA. CDR3 length equals 15 residues. The CDR3 spells CASSLTGLLNGPQHF. In DNA form, the CDR3 reads TGTGCCAGCAGCTTAACGGGCCTCCTTAATGGGCCCCAGCATTTT.

This clonotype was seen only a few times. This rearrangement joins TRBV7-9 to TRBJ2-1; TRBD2 matches at 10 bases. Germline V gene lookup returns CDR1 SEHNR and CDR2 FQNEAQ (reference sequence). This CDR3 comprises 16 residues. V lost 5 bases and J lost 4; bases outside the gene matches: 8. The CDR3 sequence is CASSGYSGGHYNEQFF. For the CDR3, the DNA is TGTGCCAGCAGCGGGTATAGCGGGGGGCATTACAATGAGCAGTTCTTC.

This clonotype was observed at least ten times. CDR3 sequence reads: CASSSLAGGPYNEQFF. CDR3 DNA sequence: TGTGCCAGCAGCTCTCTTGCGGGGGGGCCCTACAATGAGCAGTTCTTC. The chain couples TRBV11-2 to TRBJ2-1; 9 positions match TRBD2. With 4 bases clipped from V and 2 bases from J, the junction kept 6 bases outside the gene matches. The CDR3 runs 16 residues. Germline values: CDR1 SGHAT, CDR2 FQNNGV.

This clonotype was counted between two and nine times. The rearrangement links TRBV12-3 or TRBV12-4 to TRBJ2-2; the D is unclear. The CDR3 contains 13 residues. The germline V and J ends were trimmed by 7 bases and 4 bases, with 10 bases remaining between them. The CDR3 loop reads CASNRRITGELFF. The DNA for the CDR3 is TGTGCCAGCAATCGGCGGATCACCGGGGAGCTGTTTTTT.

This clonotype was counted many times. The rearrangement joins TRBV5-1 to TRBJ2-1; D is ambiguous. V was clipped by 7 bases and J by 15 bases, with 11 bases between them. Germline V gene lookup returns CDR1 SGHRS and CDR2 YFSETQ. The CDR3 is 9 residues long. CDR3 sequence reads: CASRTRRFF. DNA of the CDR3: TGCGCCAGCCGAACACGGCGGTTCTTC. Looking up the rest from reference TRBV5-1 and TRBJ2-1 gives the full variable domain: KAGVTQTPRYLIKTRGQQVTLSCSPISGHRSVSWYQQTPGQGLQFLFEYFSETQRNKGNFPGRFSGRQFSNSRSEMNVSTLELGDSALYLCASRTRRFFGPGTRLTVL.

Ten or more counts support this clonotype. V gene TRBV10-3 combines with J gene TRBJ2-3; D gene unclear. The CDR3 totals 15 residues. CDR1 is ENHRY and CDR2 is SYGVKD in the germline V gene. Trimming pared 0 bases from V and 4 bases from J, leaving 11 bases between. DNA of the CDR3: TGTGCCATCAGTGAGTCGTACGGCGGATCAGATACGCAGTATTTT. Translated, it gives CAISESYGGSDTQYF.

The J gene is TRBJ2-7, the V gene TRBV12-3 or TRBV12-4, with D perhaps being TRBD1 or TRBD2 (5 bases each). The V end was cut by 5 bases, the J end by 3 bases, with 14 bases between. The CDR3 sequence is 14 residues long. The DNA of the CDR3 is TGTGCCAGCAGTATCGGACGAGGGGTCTACGAGCAGTACTTC. Its translation: CASSIGRGVYEQYF.